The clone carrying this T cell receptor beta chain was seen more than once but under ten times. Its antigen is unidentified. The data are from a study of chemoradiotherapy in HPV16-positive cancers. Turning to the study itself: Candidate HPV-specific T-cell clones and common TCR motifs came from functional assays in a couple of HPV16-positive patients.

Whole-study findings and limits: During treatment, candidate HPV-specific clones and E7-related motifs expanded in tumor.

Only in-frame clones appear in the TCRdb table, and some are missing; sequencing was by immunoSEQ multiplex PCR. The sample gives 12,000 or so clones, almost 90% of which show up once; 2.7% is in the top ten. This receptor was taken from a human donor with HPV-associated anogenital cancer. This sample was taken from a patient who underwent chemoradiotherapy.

The DNA for the CDR3 is TGTGCCAGCAGGGACGGATTAACCTACGAGCAGTACTTC. Encoded protein: CASRDGLTYEQYF. V gene TRBV7-9 combines with J gene TRBJ2-7; no clear D. Trimming removed 6 bases at V and 2 bases at J, with 11 bases between. CDR1 and CDR2 (germline): SEHNR, FQNEAQ (reference sequence). This CDR3 has 13 residues. Drawing the rest from reference TRBV7-9 and TRBJ2-7, the complete variable domain is DTGVSQNPRHKITKRGQNVTFRCDPISEHNRLYWYRQTLGQGPEFLTYFQNEAQLEKSRLLSDRFSAERPKGSFSTLEIQRTEQGDSAMYLCASRDGLTYEQYFGPGTRLTVT.